One sample yielded the 24 T cell receptor beta chains listed below, sequenced in a study of neurological immune-mediated disorders. From the 5' RACE reads, TCRdb called clonotypes with MiXCR, one entry per CDR3 protein. The profile covers around 30,000 distinct CDR3 sequences, with approximately 1.4% appearing a single time and around 9.2% taken by the ten largest. The specimen sequenced was PBMCs. All receptors derive from a woman aged 30 to 39 with multiple sclerosis.

This clonotype was found many times. The V and J genes are TRBV20-1 and TRBJ2-5; 10 nucleotides line up with TRBD1. CDR1 and CDR2 from the germline V gene are DFQATT and SNEGSKA (reference sequence). CDR3 length equals 13 residues. The junction had 5 bases not matched to a gene; V was cut back by 6 bases and J by 4 bases. CDR3: CSAPGTGVETQYF. The DNA of the CDR3 is TGCAGTGCCCCCGGGACAGGGGTAGAGACCCAGTACTTC.

This clonotype was observed at least ten times. For the CDR3, the DNA is TGTGCCAGCGGACTAGCGGGGACGAGCGAGCAGTACTTC. This sequence encodes CASGLAGTSEQYF. This chain links TRBV6-2 or TRBV6-3 with TRBJ2-7; 12 positions match TRBD2. CDR3 length: 13 residues. The V segment lost 8 bases and the J segment 6 bases; nucleotides outside the gene matches: 5. CDR1 is MNHEY and CDR2 is SVGEGT in the germline V gene.

This clonotype was seen repeatedly, ten times or more. The genes are TRBV20-1 and TRBJ2-7; D perhaps matches TRBD1 (6 bases). Trimming stripped 6 bases from V and 2 bases from J, with 14 bases between. Germline V gene sequence: CDR1 DFQATT, CDR2 SNEGSKA (reference sequence). The CDR3 has 13 residues. The chain's CDR3 is CSAGQGGAYEQYF. In nucleotides, the CDR3 is TGCAGTGCCGGGCAAGGGGGTGCCTACGAGCAGTACTTC.

This clonotype was counted ten times or more. This chain connects TRBV12-3 or TRBV12-4 to TRBJ1-2; D may be TRBD1 (5 bases). Trimming took off 3 bases at V and 7 bases at J, with 15 bases between the two ends. The CDR3 runs to 14 residues. The CDR3 is CASSLQGQAPGYTF. The DNA for the CDR3 is TGTGCCAGCAGTTTGCAGGGCCAAGCCCCTGGCTACACCTTC.

This clonotype was counted ten times or more. This chain joins TRBV5-1 and TRBJ2-3; the D is unclear. The CDR3 covers 13 residues. Between the trimmed V and J ends, which lost 2 bases and 1 base, there was a span of 5 bases. Per germline, CDR1 SGHRS and CDR2 YFSETQ. DNA for the CDR3: TGCGCCAGCAGCTTCCCACGCACAGATACGCAGTATTTT. Residues: CASSFPRTDTQYF.

This clonotype was seen at least ten times. The chain joins TRBV20-1 to TRBJ2-1; D is undetermined. The CDR3 length is 14 residues. Between the trimmed V and J ends, which lost 1 base and 0 bases, there was a span of 7 bases. Germline V gives CDR1 DFQATT, CDR2 SNEGSKA (reference sequence). The CDR3: CSARVSRSYNEQFF. The CDR3, as DNA: TGCAGTGCTAGAGTTTCCCGCTCCTACAATGAGCAGTTCTTC.

This clonotype has a count of ten or more. This chain joins TRBV7-2 and TRBJ1-2, with D maybe TRBD1 (6 bases). This CDR3 comprises 15 residues. V lost 5 bases and J 4 bases, leaving 17 bases between the germline ends. The germline gives CDR1 SGHTA, CDR2 FQGNSA. The CDR3 DNA is TGTGCCAGCAGCCTACCTCCCGGGACACGCTATGGCTACACCTTC. It yields the protein CASSLPPGTRYGYTF.

In its sample, this clonotype is medium-sized. This sequence joins TRBV20-1 and TRBJ1-5; 7 bases line up with TRBD1. The J segment lost 7 bases and the V segment lost 6 bases, leaving 18 bases of the junction unmatched. Germline assignment: CDR1 DFQATT and CDR2 SNEGSKA (reference sequence). This CDR3 region has 16 residues. CDR3 sequence: CSATRGGGGGGQPQHF. The CDR3 nucleotides are TGCAGTGCAACCCGGGGAGGAGGAGGGGGCGGACAGCCCCAGCATTTT.

This clonotype was detected ten times or more. The chain employs TRBV7-2 and TRBJ2-5; 11 nucleotides agree with TRBD2. CDR3 length equals 15 residues. The trim removed 3 bases at V and 4 bases at J, leaving 4 bases unmatched. From germline, CDR1 is SGHTA and CDR2 FQGNSA. DNA for the CDR3: TGTGCCAGCAGCTTTAGCGGGGGGGCCGGAGAGACCCAGTACTTC. Protein: CASSFSGGAGETQYF.

At least ten counts were recorded for this clonotype. The chain has TRBV20-1 and TRBJ1-1, with 7 bases matching TRBD1. The length of the CDR3 is 14 residues. Unmatched junction bases numbered 13, after V lost 3 bases and J lost 9 bases. CDR1 and CDR2 from the germline V gene are DFQATT and SNEGSKA (reference sequence). The CDR3 DNA is TGCAGTGCTAGCTTCTCAGGGGGAAGAAATAAAGCTTTCTTT. Translated: CSASFSGGRNKAFF.

This clonotype was seen many times. This sequence joins TRBV6-6 and TRBJ2-3; 9 nucleotides agree with TRBD2. V was clipped by 5 bases and J by 4 bases; unmatched bases: 4. Germline CDR1 MNHNY, CDR2 SVGAGI (reference sequence). This CDR3 has 14 residues. In DNA, the CDR3 is TGTGCCAGCAGTGCGGGGGGGGAGGCAGATACGCAGTATTTT. This codes for CASSAGGEADTQYF.

The chain uses TRBV12-3 or TRBV12-4 and TRBJ2-7; D is undetermined. V lost 6 bases to trimming and J lost 9 bases, with 15 bases between them. This CDR3 is built from 12 residues. CDR3 coding DNA: TGTGCCAGCAGCCAGACCCCCACAGCGCAGTACTTC. Protein sequence: CASSQTPTAQYF.

This clonotype appeared many times. The chain combines TRBV10-3 with TRBJ2-2; D is perhaps TRBD2 (5 bases). CDR3 length: 12 residues. V was clipped by 8 bases and J by 7 bases, with 11 bases between them. Germline loops: CDR1 ENHRY, CDR2 SYGVKD. The CDR3 spells CAISREIGELFF. DNA of the CDR3: TGTGCCATCTCTAGGGAGATCGGGGAGCTGTTTTTT.

There are many counts of this clonotype. V is TRBV7-9 and J is TRBJ2-7; 9 nucleotides match TRBD1. Germline lookup yields CDR1 SEHNR and CDR2 FQNEAQ (reference sequence). With 7 bases clipped from V and 0 bases from J, the junction kept 7 bases outside the gene matches. This CDR3 has 15 amino acids. The CDR3 spells CASNRGPPSSYEQYF. CDR3 coding DNA: TGTGCCAGCAACAGGGGGCCCCCAAGCTCCTACGAGCAGTACTTC.

This clonotype showed up many times. V gene TRBV10-2 combines with J gene TRBJ2-7; D perhaps matches TRBD2 (6 bases). Trimming left V 3 bases short and J 4 bases short, with 10 bases between. Germline V gene lookup returns CDR1 WSHSY and CDR2 SAAADI. The CDR3 runs to 13 residues. For the CDR3, the DNA is TGCGCCAGCAGTGACCCCGGGGGATACGAGCAGTACTTC. Its protein is CASSDPGGYEQYF.

The table lists this clonotype with many counts. The V and J genes are TRBV6-6 and TRBJ2-3; a possible D gene is TRBD1 (5 bases). In germline, CDR1 is MNHNY, CDR2 SVGAGI (reference sequence). CDR3 length equals 15 residues. Trimming left V 4 bases short and J 0 bases short, with 11 bases between. The CDR3 protein is CASSFAGMSTDTQYF. The CDR3 DNA is TGTGCCAGCAGTTTCGCAGGGATGAGCACAGATACGCAGTATTTT.

Only a few counts were recorded for this clonotype. The rearrangement uses TRBV6-4 and TRBJ1-6, with D unresolved. The CDR3 spans 14 residues. V was cut by 4 bases and J by 4 bases, with 8 bases left in between. The germline gives CDR1 MRHNA, CDR2 SNTAGT. As DNA, the CDR3 is TGTGCCAGCAGTGCTGGGGTTTATAATTCACCCCTCCACTTT. It yields the protein CASSAGVYNSPLHF.

This clonotype was seen ten or more times. The gene calls are TRBV12-3 or TRBV12-4 and TRBJ1-2; 11 bases agree with TRBD1. Losses at the gene ends were 6 bases for V and 2 bases for J; bases not matched to a gene: 8. CDR3 length: 16 residues. Written as DNA, the CDR3 is TGTGCCAGCAGACCCGGGACAGGGGGTCGGAACTATGGCTACACCTTC. Protein sequence: CASRPGTGGRNYGYTF.

This clonotype was observed many times. The CDR3 region is CASKKLAGFQETQYF. In DNA, the CDR3 is TGTGCCAGCAAGAAACTAGCGGGCTTCCAAGAGACCCAGTACTTC. The rearrangement links TRBV6-6 to TRBJ2-5; 9 positions agree with TRBD2. Germline V CDR1 and CDR2: MNHNY, SVGAGI (reference sequence). J gave up 1 base and V 7 bases, and 7 bases lay outside the gene matches. The CDR3 is 15 amino acids.

This clonotype was seen many times. V and J are TRBV12-3 or TRBV12-4 and TRBJ2-5; TRBD1 matches at 12 bases. The CDR3 runs 14 residues. V dropped 11 bases and J dropped 5; count of bases not matched to a gene: 9. The CDR3 nucleotides are TGTGCCGTCGGGGGGGACAGGGGGCCGGAGACCCAGTACTTC. Its protein product is CAVGGDRGPETQYF.

This clonotype appeared many times. This chain links TRBV3-1 with TRBJ2-1; D is tentatively TRBD1 or TRBD2 (6 bases each). The V end lost 1 base, the J end lost 5 bases, and 12 bases lay between the germline ends. The germline V gene encodes CDR1 LGHDT and CDR2 YNNKEL (reference sequence). The CDR3 sequence is 15 residues long. Written as DNA, the CDR3 is TGTGCCAGCAGCCAAGCCCGGGGGCCCAACAATGAGCAGTTCTTC. It is translated as CASSQARGPNNEQFF.

This clonotype was counted many times. The V call is TRBV2, the J call TRBJ2-7; tentatively, D is TRBD2 (6 bases). The CDR3 runs 14 residues. Germline V CDR1 and CDR2: SNHLY, FYNNEI. Trimming took 8 bases from V and 4 from J, leaving 18 bases between them. The CDR3 nucleotides read TGTGCCAGCCGTTTAGCGGAGTCCCGATACGAGCAGTACTTC. It is translated as CASRLAESRYEQYF.

This clonotype was seen repeatedly, ten times or more. This rearrangement joins TRBV7-2 to TRBJ2-5; tentatively, D is TRBD2 (5 bases). Trimming took off 8 bases at V and 2 bases at J, with 15 bases between the two ends. Germline V gene sequence: CDR1 SGHTA, CDR2 FQGNSA. The CDR3 is 14 residues long. In DNA, the CDR3 is TGTGCCAGCTCCCGGAGGCGGATACAAGAGACCCAGTACTTC. It is translated as CASSRRRIQETQYF.

In its sample, this clonotype was seen many times. The chain is built from TRBV27 and TRBJ1-1; D is unclear. Germline V gene data show CDR1 as MNHEY and CDR2 as SMNVEV (reference sequence). There are 13 residues in the CDR3. V lost 6 bases and J 1 base, leaving 9 bases between the germline ends. The CDR3 DNA reads TGTGCCAGCAGACTCGGAAGGAACACTGAAGCTTTCTTT. Translating gives CASRLGRNTEAFF.